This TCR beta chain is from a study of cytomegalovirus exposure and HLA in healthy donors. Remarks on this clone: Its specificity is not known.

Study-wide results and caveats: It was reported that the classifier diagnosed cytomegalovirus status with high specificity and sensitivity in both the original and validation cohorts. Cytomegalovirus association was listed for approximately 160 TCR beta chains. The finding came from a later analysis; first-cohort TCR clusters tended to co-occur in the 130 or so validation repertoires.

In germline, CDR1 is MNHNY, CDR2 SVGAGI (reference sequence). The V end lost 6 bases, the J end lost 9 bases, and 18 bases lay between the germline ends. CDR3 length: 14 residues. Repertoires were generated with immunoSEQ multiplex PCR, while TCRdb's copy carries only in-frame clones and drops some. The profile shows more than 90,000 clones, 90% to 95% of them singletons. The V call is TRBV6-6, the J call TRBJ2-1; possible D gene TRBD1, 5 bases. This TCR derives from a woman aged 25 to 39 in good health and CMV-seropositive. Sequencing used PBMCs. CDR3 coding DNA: TGTGCCAGCAGCCTTGGACAAACAAGGACTGAGCAGTTCTTC. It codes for CASSLGQTRTEQFF.